Shown below are 13 T cell receptor beta chains from a single sample sequenced in a study of blood T cells in healthy people across ages. The use of a sample-barcoded 5' primer and a J-beta primer mix characterized a second PCR of about 7 to 12 cycles. TCRdb reprocessed the 5' RACE reads with MiXCR, giving one entry per CDR3 protein. This sample has roughly 1,500,000 distinct CDR3 sequences, with around 35% found just once. Sequenced material: blood. The receptor set was obtained from a woman in her twenties or thirties in good health.

This clonotype was seen more than once but under ten times. CDR3 nucleotide sequence: TGTGCCTGGAGTCCTAGCGGGGGGCGGATTGGCCAGTACTTC. It codes for CAWSPSGGRIGQYF. This chain links TRBV30 with TRBJ2-5; 11 nucleotides match TRBD2. CDR1 is GTSNPN, CDR2 SVGIG, per germline (reference sequence). The CDR3 is 14 residues long. Trimming removed 2 bases from V and 10 bases from J; junction bases left unmatched: 9.

This rearrangement joins TRBV9 to TRBJ1-1; D is perhaps TRBD1 (6 bases). The V and J ends lost 0 bases and 1 base respectively, with 22 bases between them. The CDR3 loop spans 19 amino acids. CDR1 and CDR2 (germline): SGDLS, YYNGEE. The CDR3 coding sequence is TGTGCCAGCAGCGTAGAGGATGGGTCAGGGGCGCGAGGGAACACTGAAGCTTTCTTT. It yields the protein CASSVEDGSGARGNTEAFF.

The chain couples TRBV29-1 to TRBJ2-4; D possibly uses TRBD1 or TRBD2 (5 bases each). The CDR3 loop spans 14 amino acids. Germline-derived CDR1 and CDR2 are SQVTM and ANQGSEA. V was pared by 6 bases and J by 0 bases, with 12 bases between. This chain's CDR3 is CSVQTGTAKNIQYF. The CDR3 nucleotides read TGCAGCGTCCAAACCGGGACAGCCAAAAACATTCAGTACTTC.

Concerning this clonotype: A much more abundant neighbour one base away suggests this may be a read error. V is TRBV6-1 and J is TRBJ2-3, with TRBD2 matching 7 bases. Per the germline V gene, CDR1 is MNHNS and CDR2 is SASEGT. The CDR3 totals 18 residues. The CDR3 nucleotides read TGTGCCAACAGTGGGGGGGGACTCGGACGTTCTAGCACAGATACGCAGTATTTT. Its translation is CANSGGGLGRSSTDTQYF.

This clonotype was detected many times. V usage is TRBV12-3 or TRBV12-4 and J usage is TRBJ2-7, with D uncertain. The CDR3 is 12 amino acids. V lost 5 bases and J 3 bases, leaving 8 bases between the germline ends. DNA of the CDR3: TGTGCCAGCAGTAAGCCCAGCTACGAGCAGTACTTC. Protein sequence: CASSKPSYEQYF.

This chain uses TRBV29-1 with TRBJ2-1; the D gene is possibly TRBD1 (6 bases). Germline CDR1 and CDR2: SQVTM and ANQGSEA. This CDR3 contains 15 residues. With 4 bases removed from V and 4 bases from J, the gap between germline ends came to 17 bases. CDR3 amino acids: CSVAPPGQDYNEQFF. The DNA of the CDR3 is TGCAGCGTTGCACCTCCGGGACAAGATTACAATGAGCAGTTCTTC.

The chain has TRBV27 and TRBJ1-4; D not resolved. Trimming removed 6 bases at V and 8 bases at J, with 16 bases between. The V gene's germline CDR1 is MNHEY and CDR2 SMNVEV (reference sequence). The CDR3 is 14 amino acids. In nucleotides, the CDR3 is TGTGCCAGCAGCTCGCCCCCGTTACACGAAAAACTGTTTTTT. Translated, it gives CASSSPPLHEKLFF.

There are many counts of this clonotype. This chain links TRBV20-1 with TRBJ2-7; D is uncertain. Per germline, CDR1 DFQATT and CDR2 SNEGSKA (reference sequence). CDR3 length equals 12 residues. Trimming pared 0 bases from V and 9 bases from J, leaving 12 bases between. CDR3 loop: CSARDLSALQYF. For the CDR3, the DNA is TGCAGTGCTAGAGATCTCAGCGCCTTGCAGTACTTC.

This clonotype appeared a few times. The V and J genes are TRBV11-2 and TRBJ2-2, with 8 bases identical to TRBD2. Germline V lookup: CDR1 SGHAT, CDR2 FQNNGV. Losses at the gene ends were 7 bases for V and 5 bases for J; bases not matched to a gene: 6. The CDR3 contains 14 residues. The CDR3 here is CASTAGGRTGELFF. CDR3 coding DNA: TGTGCCAGCACTGCGGGAGGCAGAACCGGGGAGCTGTTTTTT. The full variable domain, rest sourced from reference TRBV11-2 and TRBJ2-2, is EAGVAQSPRYKIIEKRQSVAFWCNPISGHATLYWYQQILGQGPKLLIQFQNNGVVDDSQLPKDRFSAERLKGVDSTLKIQPAKLEDSAVYLCASTAGGRTGELFFGEGSRLTVL.

The CDR3 reads CASRKGGPYNEQFF. The DNA for the CDR3 is TGTGCCAGCAGGAAAGGGGGCCCCTACAATGAGCAGTTCTTC. This chain connects TRBV25-1 to TRBJ2-1; 7 bases match TRBD1. J lost 2 bases, V lost 6 bases, and 4 bases had no gene match. The CDR3 is made up of 14 amino acids. The germline CDR1 and CDR2 sequences are MGHDK and SYGVNS.

In regard to this clonotype: A read error may explain this, as a much larger clone is one base away. The CDR3 here is CSARNSGSYEQYF. Here the CDR3 DNA reads TGCAGTGCTAGGAATAGCGGGAGCTACGAGCAGTACTTC. This chain joins TRBV20-1 and TRBJ2-7; 9 positions match TRBD2. CDR3 length: 13 amino acids. V gave up 3 bases and J gave up 3 bases; unmatched junction bases: 3. Germline V lookup: CDR1 DFQATT, CDR2 SNEGSKA (reference sequence).

There are a few counts of this clonotype. Just one base apart from a much larger clone, this may be a read error. The chain employs TRBV6-2 or TRBV6-3 and TRBJ2-5, with TRBD2 matching 11 bases. The ends lost 6 bases at V and 5 bases at J; junction bases unmatched: 8. This CDR3 comprises 15 residues. The germline CDR1 and CDR2 sequences are MNHEY and SVGEGT. DNA of the CDR3: TGTGCCAGCAGCCCTAGCGGGGGGACTGGGGAGACCCAGTACTTC. Its translation is CASSPSGGTGETQYF.

The V call is TRBV30, the J call TRBJ2-1, with TRBD1 matching 7 bases. Looked up from germline, CDR1 is GTSNPN and CDR2 is SVGIG (reference sequence). The CDR3 runs to 15 residues. V lost 4 bases, J lost 2 bases, and 8 bases stayed unmatched. CDR3 sequence: CAWTDPGQPYNEQFF. In DNA form, the CDR3 reads TGTGCCTGGACAGACCCGGGACAGCCCTACAATGAGCAGTTCTTC.